This passage covers 19 T cell receptor beta chains from one sample sequenced in a study of T cell responses to AZD1222 COVID-19 vaccine. Using immunoSEQ multiplex PCR, the repertoire was profiled, and TCRdb retains in-frame clones only, with some absent. The table lists approximately 65,000 clones, 80% of them singletons, with 9.5% to 13% in the top ten. The specimen comprised peripheral blood, sampled on day 0 of AZD1222 vaccination. The source of these receptors is an adult in good health.

In this sample, this clone turned up once. As DNA, the CDR3 is TGCAGCGTTGAAGATCGGGGGCACAGGGGGAGTGCTTATGGCTACACCTTC. This codes for CSVEDRGHRGSAYGYTF. The chain is built from TRBV29-1 and TRBJ1-2, with TRBD1 matching 8 bases. V shed 0 bases and J 5 bases; nucleotides not matched to a gene: 14. Germline-derived CDR1 and CDR2 are SQVTM and ANQGSEA. This CDR3 comprises 17 residues.

The CDR3 region is CASSRLDTLPANYGYTF. In nucleotides, the CDR3 is TGTGCCAGCAGCCGATTGGACACCCTTCCAGCTAACTATGGCTACACCTTC. This rearrangement joins TRBV28 to TRBJ1-2, with D maybe TRBD1 (5 bases). The V gene's germline CDR1 is MDHEN and CDR2 SYDVKM. The ends were cut back, 6 bases at V and 0 bases at J, with 20 bases in the middle. The CDR3 is 17 residues long.

The gene calls are TRBV9 and TRBJ1-6; 7 positions match TRBD1. Germline CDR1 SGDLS, CDR2 YYNGEE. Trimming cost V 2 bases and J 10 bases; bases outside gene matches: 12. This CDR3 has 16 amino acids. The CDR3 reads CASSVDRAGSGSPLHF. CDR3 DNA sequence: TGTGCCAGCAGCGTTGACAGGGCGGGTAGTGGATCACCCCTCCACTTT.

In this sample, this clone turned up once. This chain links TRBV5-1 with TRBJ2-6, with TRBD1 matching 8 bases. Germline CDR1 and CDR2: SGHRS and YFSETQ. Trimming took 0 bases from V and 0 from J; bases not matched to a gene: 5. The CDR3 has 18 residues. The CDR3 DNA reads as TGCGCCAGCAGCTTGGCCATAACAGGGGGCTCTGGGGCCAACGTCCTGACTTTC. Its protein is CASSLAITGGSGANVLTF.

This clone was seen a few times. This sequence joins TRBV9 and TRBJ2-7; D might be TRBD2 (6 bases). V shed 0 bases and J shed 1 base, with 11 bases lying between them. CDR1 is SGDLS, CDR2 YYNGEE, per germline. The CDR3 runs to 15 residues. The CDR3 nucleotides are TGTGCCAGCAGCGTAGGTATTAGCGGATCCTACGAGCAGTACTTC. Its translation: CASSVGISGSYEQYF.

This rearrangement joins TRBV6-1 to TRBJ1-5; D is ambiguous. V gave up 3 bases and J gave up 4 bases, with 13 bases separating them. The CDR3 runs 15 residues. The germline CDR1 and CDR2 sequences are MNHNS and SASEGT. CDR3 DNA: TGTGCCAGCAGTGAGTTGAGGGCAGGAAATCAGCCCCAGCATTTT. This translates into CASSELRAGNQPQHF.

The chain has TRBV30 and TRBJ1-5, with TRBD1 matching 10 bases. V dropped 3 bases and J dropped 2; count of bases not matched to a gene: 1. Germline lookup yields CDR1 GTSNPN and CDR2 SVGIG (reference sequence). CDR3 length: 14 residues. The CDR3 protein is CAWSGQGGNQPQHF. The CDR3 DNA reads as TGTGCCTGGAGCGGACAGGGGGGCAATCAGCCCCAGCATTTT. The full variable domain, completed using reference TRBV30 and TRBJ1-5, is SQTIHQWPATLVQPVGSPLSLECTVEGTSNPNLYWYRQAAGRGLQLLFYSVGIGQISSEVPQNLSASRPQDRQFILSSKKLLLSDSGFYLCAWSGQGGNQPQHFGDGTRLSIL.

This chain joins TRBV13 and TRBJ1-3, with D possibly being TRBD1 (6 bases). This CDR3 contains 15 residues. Per the germline V gene, CDR1 is PRHDT and CDR2 is FYEKMQ (reference sequence). Trimming took off 5 bases at V and 0 bases at J, with 11 bases between the two ends. The CDR3 here is CASSQGRSSGNTIYF. The CDR3 coding sequence is TGTGCCAGCAGCCAGGGGCGGAGCTCTGGAAACACCATATATTTT.

The V and J genes are TRBV18 and TRBJ2-2; 7 bases match TRBD1. The CDR3 contains 18 residues. CDR1 and CDR2 from the germline V gene are KGHSH and LQKENI. The V gene end was trimmed by 4 bases and the J gene end by 2 bases; junction bases not matched to a gene: 13. The CDR3 coding sequence is TGTGCCAGCTCACTATCGAAAACGGGACAGAGTAACACCGGGGAGCTGTTTTTT. This gives the protein CASSLSKTGQSNTGELFF.

This chain joins TRBV30 and TRBJ1-1, with D possibly being TRBD1 (5 bases). Germline V gene lookup returns CDR1 GTSNPN and CDR2 SVGIG (reference sequence). This CDR3 contains 15 residues. V dropped 0 bases and J dropped 6 bases, with 17 bases sitting between them. DNA of the CDR3: TGTGCCTGGAGTGTACAGCTAGTAGGGGTTCCTGAAGCTTTCTTT. Translating it yields CAWSVQLVGVPEAFF.

The rearrangement uses TRBV7-9 and TRBJ1-1; possible D gene TRBD1, 5 bases. The CDR3 has 14 residues. Between the trimmed V and J ends, which lost 4 bases and 7 bases, there was a span of 16 bases. Germline CDR1 is SEHNR and CDR2 is FQNEAQ (reference sequence). CDR3 amino acids: CASSSRGPGIEAFF. CDR3 bases: TGTGCCAGCAGCTCTAGGGGCCCCGGGATTGAAGCTTTCTTT.

Only a few counts were recorded for this clone. The gene calls are TRBV24-1 and TRBJ2-3, with a possible D match to TRBD1 (6 bases). The CDR3 runs 18 residues. The V end was cut by 3 bases, the J end by 2 bases, with 20 bases between. From germline, CDR1 is KGHDR and CDR2 SFDVKD. The CDR3 sequence: CATSDRGRGGDYTDTQYF. The CDR3 bases are TGTGCCACCAGTGATAGGGGCAGGGGCGGTGATTACACAGATACGCAGTATTTT.

V gene TRBV7-2 combines with J gene TRBJ2-7; 8 nucleotides align to TRBD2. With V trimmed by 6 bases and J by 0 bases, 4 bases remained unmatched. The CDR3 consists of 14 residues. Looked up from germline, CDR1 is SGHTA and CDR2 is FQGNSA. CDR3 sequence: CASRSGGSSYEQYF. In DNA, the CDR3 is TGTGCCAGCAGGAGCGGGGGAAGCTCCTACGAGCAGTACTTC. Full variable domain (remainder filled in from reference TRBV7-2 and TRBJ2-7): GAGVSQSPSNKVTEKGKDVELRCDPISGHTALYWYRQSLGQGLEFLIYFQGNSAPDKSGLPSDRFSAERTGGSVSTLTIQRTQQEDSAVYLCASRSGGSSYEQYFGPGTRLTVT.

J is TRBJ2-1 and V is TRBV18; the match to TRBD2 covers 8 bases. Germline CDR1 is KGHSH and CDR2 is LQKENI. V was clipped by 6 bases and J by 4 bases; unmatched bases: 17. CDR3 length: 18 amino acids. CDR3 sequence: CASSPLASGGSPYNEQFF. In nucleotides, the CDR3 is TGTGCCAGCTCTCCCTTGGCCAGCGGGGGCTCGCCGTACAATGAGCAGTTCTTC.

The rearrangement links TRBV7-9 to TRBJ1-2; perhaps TRBD1 as D (6 bases). The germline V and J ends were trimmed by 5 bases and 11 bases, with 12 bases remaining between them. There are 11 residues in the CDR3. Germline V gene data show CDR1 as SEHNR and CDR2 as FQNEAQ (reference sequence). DNA for the CDR3: TGTGCCAGCAGCCCAGAGGGGGTTTACACCTTC. Translating it yields CASSPEGVYTF.

The genes are TRBV28 and TRBJ1-4; 8 bases are a match to TRBD1. There are 17 residues in the CDR3. V shed 7 bases, J shed 4 bases, and the junction held 14 bases outside the gene matches. Germline lookup yields CDR1 MDHEN and CDR2 SYDVKM. CDR3 sequence: CASTSGQGLTYNEKLFF. Here the CDR3 DNA reads TGTGCCAGCACATCAGGACAGGGTTTGACTTATAATGAAAAACTGTTTTTT.

The gene calls are TRBV2 and TRBJ2-5; 12 positions agree with TRBD1. The CDR3 has 15 residues. V was pared by 7 bases and J by 5 bases, with 8 bases of the junction left unmatched. CDR1 is SNHLY, CDR2 FYNNEI, per germline. CDR3 coding DNA: TGTGCCAGCACCCCCGGGACAGGGGGCTATGAGACCCAGTACTTC. It codes for CASTPGTGGYETQYF. Full variable domain (outside the CDR3, taken from reference TRBV2 and TRBJ2-5): EPEVTQTPSHQVTQMGQEVILRCVPISNHLYFYWYRQILGQKVEFLVSFYNNEISEKSEIFDDQFSVERPDGSNFTLKIRSTKLEDSAMYFCASTPGTGGYETQYFGPGTRLLVL.

The chain carries TRBV11-2 and TRBJ2-4; 9 bases align to TRBD1. CDR1 is SGHAT and CDR2 is FQNNGV in the germline V gene. The CDR3 loop spans 14 amino acids. V was clipped by 5 bases and J by 7 bases; unmatched bases: 6. The chain's CDR3 is CASSESGQGNIQYF. The CDR3 DNA follows: TGTGCCAGCAGCGAATCCGGACAGGGGAACATTCAGTACTTC.

V and J are TRBV6-6 and TRBJ2-7; 8 positions agree with TRBD2. The V and J ends lost 5 bases and 0 bases, in that order; junction bases with no gene match: 6. The germline CDR1 and CDR2 sequences are MNHNY and SVGAGI (reference sequence). CDR3 length: 15 amino acids. The CDR3 protein is CASSPAGGFSYEQYF. The CDR3 DNA reads as TGTGCCAGCAGTCCTGCGGGGGGTTTCTCCTACGAGCAGTACTTC.